This TCR beta chain stems from a study of T cell repertoires in cytomegalovirus infection. Study-wide background: A matching HLA type, together with CMV infection, was signaled by public TCR beta signatures. Study results and caveats: Dominant in the ex vivo response were TCR beta clonotypes restricted by HLA-C and specific for CMV. Identification of carriers of CMV plus the relevant HLA was achieved through cumulative public TCR beta family frequency.

This CDR3 has 17 amino acids. Trimming removed 5 bases from V and 8 bases from J; junction bases left unmatched: 16. The germline gives CDR1 SGHAT, CDR2 FQNNGV. This clonotype came up many times. The antigen remains unidentified. TCRdb processed the reads anew with MiXCR; each CDR3 protein has one entry. The table shows 490,000 or so distinct CDR3 sequences, with 11% occurring only once. The V call is TRBV11-2, the J call TRBJ2-1; 9 bases are shared with TRBD1. The source is a human donor in good health (CMV status not recorded). Some clones in this sample may be carry-over from other donors' samples. The sequencing sample was made of PBMCs. CDR3 amino acids: CASSREKGTGIYDEQFF. The CDR3 DNA sequence: TGTGCCAGCAGCCGTGAGAAAGGGACAGGGATCTATGATGAGCAGTTCTTC. The whole variable domain, filled in from reference TRBV11-2 and TRBJ2-1, reads EAGVAQSPRYKIIEKRQSVAFWCNPISGHATLYWYQQILGQGPKLLIQFQNNGVVDDSQLPKDRFSAERLKGVDSTLKIQPAKLEDSAVYLCASSREKGTGIYDEQFFGPGTRLTVL.